This is a list of T cell receptor beta chains from one sample in a study of response to subunit inactivated influenza vaccine. TCRdb reanalysed the RT-PCR reads using MiXCR and keeps one entry per CDR3 protein. This table has 300,000 to 350,000 distinct CDR3 sequences, 22% appearing once. The input for sequencing was PBMCs from blood, taken approximately 20 months after vaccination. The receptors shown here come from a man aged 45 to 70 who received an inactivated influenza vaccine. Both conserved end residues are part of each CDR3. D genes are given only for firm matches. A row's size may be missing; if present it is once, few, many or a size class.

TRBD1,few,TRBJ1-6,TRBV2,CASSGGQGNSPLHF,TGTGCCAGCAGTGGGGGACAGGGCAATTCACCCCTCCACTTT
.,.,TRBJ1-1,TRBV7-9,CASSLGRPRGRDTEAFF,TGTGCCAGCAGCTTAGGTCGGCCTCGGGGTAGGGACACTGAAGCTTTCTTT
TRBD1,.,TRBJ1-1,TRBV5-4,CASSKDRGQEATEAFF,TGTGCCAGCAGCAAGGACAGGGGGCAGGAGGCCACTGAAGCTTTCTTT
TRBD2,few,TRBJ2-7,TRBV29-1,CSAGGLAGHISSYEQYF,TGCAGCGCCGGGGGACTAGCGGGACACATCTCCTCCTACGAGCAGTACTTC
.,.,TRBJ1-5,TRBV6-2/TRBV6-3,CASSYSDGIGRQPQHF,TGTGCCAGCAGTTACTCGGACGGAATCGGACGACAGCCCCAGCATTTT
.,.,TRBJ2-3,TRBV4-1,CASSHRQSTDTQYF,TGCGCCAGCAGCCACAGACAGAGCACAGATACGCAGTATTTT
.,many,TRBJ1-6,TRBV11-2,CASSLAVVSPLHF,TGTGCCAGCAGCTTAGCGGTTGTTTCACCCCTCCACTTT
TRBD1,few,TRBJ1-5,TRBV5-1,CASSLEPGGKNQPQHF,TGCGCCAGCAGCTTGGAGCCAGGGGGGAAAAATCAGCCCCAGCATTTT
.,many,TRBJ1-6,TRBV5-1,CASSRQTGSSPLHF,TGCGCCAGCAGCCGACAAACAGGGAGCTCACCCCTCCACTTT
TRBD1,.,TRBJ1-2,TRBV5-4,CASSLATGDYGYTF,TGTGCCAGCAGCTTGGCCACAGGGGACTATGGCTACACCTTC
.,.,TRBJ2-7,TRBV28,CASSLAEGTQYEQYF,TGTGCCAGCAGTTTGGCGGAGGGCACTCAGTACGAGCAGTACTTC
TRBD2,.,TRBJ2-1,TRBV2,CASSAGLAGGNEQFF,TGTGCCAGCAGTGCGGGACTAGCGGGAGGGAATGAGCAGTTCTTC
.,.,TRBJ2-1,TRBV7-2,CASSPYGSYNEQFF,TGTGCCAGCAGCCCCTACGGGAGCTACAATGAGCAGTTCTTC
TRBD2,.,TRBJ2-7,TRBV6-5,CASSYSSGGAYEQYF,TGTGCCAGCAGTTACTCCAGCGGGGGGGCTTACGAGCAGTACTTC
TRBD1,.,TRBJ1-4,TRBV20-1,CSAPPGGRGEKLFF,TGCAGTGCCCCCCCAGGGGGCCGGGGTGAAAAACTGTTTTTT
TRBD2,few,TRBJ2-3,TRBV3-1,CASSQRPTGGSTDTQYF,TGTGCCAGCAGCCAGCGACCGACCGGGGGGAGCACAGATACGCAGTATTTT
.,.,TRBJ1-5,TRBV12-3/TRBV12-4,CASSLVAVNQPQHF,TGTGCCAGCAGTTTGGTAGCGGTCAATCAGCCCCAGCATTTT
TRBD1,.,TRBJ2-5,TRBV20-1,CSARDRVLQETQYF,TGCAGTGCTCGGGACAGGGTTTTACAAGAGACCCAGTACTTC
.,few,TRBJ1-4,TRBV3-1,CASSQEGVHLMGEKLFF,TGTGCCAGCAGCCAAGAGGGGGTCCACCTCATGGGTGAAAAACTGTTTTTT
.,.,TRBJ2-2,TRBV7-2,CASSLAAVGGLGTGELFF,TGTGCCAGCAGCTTAGCGGCCGTAGGAGGTTTAGGTACCGGGGAGCTGTTTTTT
.,.,TRBJ1-2,TRBV7-9,CASSNLLVGSTF,TGTGCCAGCAGCAACCTACTGGTGGGGAGCACCTTC
TRBD1,many,TRBJ1-1,TRBV7-2,CASRLRGVDTEAFF,TGTGCCAGCAGACTCAGGGGGGTGGACACTGAAGCTTTCTTT
TRBD1,.,TRBJ2-5,TRBV10-3,CATTSQGAETQYF,TGTGCCACCACCTCCCAGGGGGCCGAGACCCAGTACTTC
.,few,TRBJ1-5,TRBV28,CASDTGDGLSNQPQHF,TGTGCCAGCGACACCGGGGACGGACTTAGCAATCAGCCCCAGCATTTT
.,few,TRBJ2-4,TRBV5-1,CASSFGGPAKNIQYF,TGCGCCAGCAGCTTTGGGGGGCCCGCCAAAAACATTCAGTACTTC
.,.,TRBJ2-7,TRBV9,CASSLTGLAYEQYF,TGTGCCAGCAGCCTTACAGGCCTGGCCTACGAGCAGTACTTC
.,few,TRBJ1-4,TRBV7-8,CASSRGAVYTTNEKLFF,TGTGCCAGCAGCAGGGGGGCGGTATATACAACTAATGAAAAACTGTTTTTT
.,few,TRBJ1-4,TRBV29-1,CSVARAPDEKLFF,TGCAGCGTTGCCCGAGCGCCGGATGAAAAACTGTTTTTT
.,few,TRBJ2-3,TRBV4-3,CASSPDRNTDTQYF,TGCGCCAGCAGCCCGGACAGAAACACAGATACGCAGTATTTT
.,.,TRBJ2-1,TRBV20-1,CSAEYYNEQFF,TGCAGTGCGGAGTACTACAATGAGCAGTTCTTC
.,few,TRBJ1-2,TRBV20-1,CSASNRAQNYGYTF,TGCAGTGCCAGTAACAGGGCGCAGAACTATGGCTACACCTTC